A selection of T cell receptor beta chains follows, all from one sample in a study of graft-versus-host responses after intestinal transplantation. No antigen has been assigned to these receptors. Produced via immunoSEQ multiplex PCR; TCRdb's table is partial and in-frame only. This sample yields about 71,000 clones, of which 90% are seen a single time; 1.3% belongs to the top ten. The specimen comprised unstimulated CD8+ T cells sorted from spleen or lymph node cells, sampled before intestinal transplant. These receptors were taken from a human donor who received an intestinal transplant. Each CDR3 is given with its conserved first and last residue. A D gene is named only where the DNA matches it firmly.

D gene: NA; V gene: TRBV19; J gene: TRBJ1-3; CDR3 protein: CASSIGQRDTIYF
D gene: NA; V gene: TRBV29-1; J gene: TRBJ2-7; CDR3 protein: CSVVSGGRPYEQYF
D gene: TRBD2; V gene: TRBV5-8; J gene: TRBJ2-5; CDR3 protein: CASSWGTGLAAQETQYF
D gene: NA; V gene: TRBV5-1; J gene: TRBJ1-2; CDR3 protein: CASRPPDTNYGYTF
D gene: NA; V gene: TRBV10-3; J gene: TRBJ1-3; CDR3 protein: CAISELGGTPAGNTIYF
D gene: NA; V gene: TRBV19; J gene: TRBJ2-7; CDR3 protein: CASSPGDIGYEQYF
D gene: TRBD1; V gene: TRBV29-1; J gene: TRBJ1-1; CDR3 protein: CSGDRGLLDTEAFF
D gene: NA; V gene: TRBV10-3; J gene: TRBJ1-6; CDR3 protein: CAISTGDSPLHF
D gene: TRBD1; V gene: TRBV9; J gene: TRBJ2-2; CDR3 protein: CASSVEFGVDRVLAGELFF
D gene: NA; V gene: TRBV6-1; J gene: TRBJ1-3; CDR3 protein: CASRDFGGNTIYF
D gene: TRBD1; V gene: TRBV2; J gene: TRBJ2-1; CDR3 protein: CASPIRPGQGPTQYNEQFF
D gene: NA; V gene: TRBV4-1; J gene: TRBJ1-2; CDR3 protein: CASSPGSGYTF
D gene: NA; V gene: TRBV7-9; J gene: TRBJ2-7; CDR3 protein: CASSSPGAYEQYF
D gene: TRBD1; V gene: TRBV6-1; J gene: TRBJ1-2; CDR3 protein: CATDREDGGYTF
D gene: TRBD2; V gene: TRBV4-1; J gene: TRBJ2-7; CDR3 protein: CASSQDLAGDYEQYF
D gene: TRBD2; V gene: TRBV13; J gene: TRBJ2-5; CDR3 protein: CASRSGLEETQYF
D gene: NA; V gene: TRBV5-6; J gene: TRBJ2-7; CDR3 protein: CASSPSGSPYEQYF
D gene: NA; V gene: TRBV4-1; J gene: TRBJ2-5; CDR3 protein: CASSPGGREETQYF
D gene: NA; V gene: TRBV19; J gene: TRBJ1-1; CDR3 protein: CASSMGGTEAFF
D gene: NA; V gene: TRBV5-6; J gene: TRBJ2-2; CDR3 protein: CASSLESEGWAGELFF
D gene: TRBD2; V gene: TRBV5-1; J gene: TRBJ2-1; CDR3 protein: CASSWTGGPHNEQFF
D gene: TRBD1; V gene: TRBV4-1; J gene: TRBJ1-1; CDR3 protein: CASSPGTENTEAFF
D gene: NA; V gene: TRBV29-1; J gene: TRBJ1-2; CDR3 protein: CSAYGGSESYGYTF
D gene: TRBD1; V gene: TRBV5-1; J gene: TRBJ2-3; CDR3 protein: CASSARQGLRVANTQYF
D gene: NA; V gene: TRBV5-1; J gene: TRBJ1-2; CDR3 protein: CASRPWALNYGYTF
D gene: NA; V gene: TRBV5-1; J gene: TRBJ2-7; CDR3 protein: CASSHKQGADPLDF
D gene: NA; V gene: TRBV4-1; J gene: TRBJ2-5; CDR3 protein: CASSQEETVQETQYF
D gene: TRBD1; V gene: TRBV6-5; J gene: TRBJ1-6; CDR3 protein: CASSYSGQEHNSPLHF
D gene: NA; V gene: TRBV15; J gene: TRBJ2-7; CDR3 protein: CATSRESAGQYEQYF
D gene: NA; V gene: TRBV6-5; J gene: TRBJ2-2; CDR3 protein: CASSRASNTGELFF
D gene: NA; V gene: TRBV5-6; J gene: TRBJ2-7; CDR3 protein: CASTLVGGFGYEQYF
D gene: NA; V gene: TRBV5-1; J gene: TRBJ2-4; CDR3 protein: CASSPSPQGRSNIQYF
D gene: TRBD1; V gene: TRBV27; J gene: TRBJ2-3; CDR3 protein: CASRNDRGLDTQYF
D gene: TRBD2; V gene: TRBV9; J gene: TRBJ2-1; CDR3 protein: CASSTSGGEQFF
D gene: NA; V gene: TRBV19; J gene: TRBJ1-1; CDR3 protein: CASSIGGAEAFF